The 19 T cell receptor beta chains listed next were all sequenced from one sample in a study of beta chain features in type 1 diabetes. Study results and caveats: Type 1 diabetes patients showed a moderate but significant shortening of TCRB CDR3s in all four CD4+ subsets.

Sequencing targeted expressed TCRB transcripts, as all isolated RNA had been reverse transcribed. The protocol was immunoSEQ multiplex PCR, while the TCRdb copy is restricted to in-frame clones and leaves out a portion. Of over 100,000 clones in the sample, around 15% are singletons; the top ten hold over 2%. Antigen specificity for these receptors is unknown. Sequenced material: central memory CD4+ T cells from blood. All receptors come from a man aged 25 to 45 with type 1 diabetes.

This clone came up many times. The V call is TRBV7-8, the J call TRBJ2-5, with TRBD1 matching 7 bases. Germline CDR1 SGHVS, CDR2 FQNEAQ. V trimming: 5 bases; J trimming: 3 bases; junction bases outside the gene matches: 12. The CDR3 runs to 16 residues. In nucleotides, the CDR3 is TGTGCCAGCAGCCAAGCGACAGGGCTTTCTAAAGAGACCCAGTACTTC. Translated, it gives CASSQATGLSKETQYF. Full variable domain (outside the CDR3, taken from reference TRBV7-8 and TRBJ2-5): GAGVSQSPRYKVAKRGQDVALRCDPISGHVSLFWYQQALGQGPEFLTYFQNEAQLDKSGLPSDRFFAERPEGSVSTLKIQRTQQEDSAVYLCASSQATGLSKETQYFGPGTRLLVL.

The chain is built from TRBV6-1 and TRBJ1-1; D possibly corresponds to TRBD1 (5 bases). The CDR3 is 13 amino acids. CDR1 is MNHNS, CDR2 SASEGT, per germline. Trimming left V 8 bases short and J 1 base short, with 11 bases between. Here the CDR3 reads CASAVTGNTEAFF. The CDR3 region has the DNA TGTGCCAGCGCTGTCACAGGGAACACTGAAGCTTTCTTT.

The chain links TRBV7-2 to TRBJ2-5; the D gene is possibly TRBD2 (5 bases). Germline CDR1 reads SGHTA; CDR2 reads FQGNSA. The CDR3 is made up of 14 amino acids. Between the trimmed V and J ends, which lost 1 base and 4 bases, there was a span of 10 bases. This CDR3 is CASSLGGYGETQYF. The CDR3 DNA follows: TGTGCCAGCAGCTTAGGAGGGTACGGAGAGACCCAGTACTTC. The full variable domain, completed using reference TRBV7-2 and TRBJ2-5, is GAGVSQSPSNKVTEKGKDVELRCDPISGHTALYWYRQSLGQGLEFLIYFQGNSAPDKSGLPSDRFSAERTGGSVSTLTIQRTQQEDSAVYLCASSLGGYGETQYFGPGTRLLVL.

A few counts support this clone. The chain joins TRBV29-1 to TRBJ2-1, with a tentative D call TRBD1 (6 bases). Germline V gene lookup returns CDR1 SQVTM and CDR2 ANQGSEA. This CDR3 is 12 amino acids long. The CDR3 protein is CSISRRGNEQFF. DNA of the CDR3: TGCAGTATAAGCCGCAGGGGCAATGAGCAGTTCTTC.

The V call is TRBV30, the J call TRBJ2-5; 9 nucleotides align to TRBD2. J lost 7 bases, V lost 5 bases, and 5 bases had no gene match. The CDR3 extends over 12 amino acids. Germline lookup yields CDR1 GTSNPN and CDR2 SVGIG (reference sequence). In DNA, the CDR3 is TGTGCCTGGGGAGCGGGGGGCGTGACCCAGTACTTC. As protein: CAWGAGGVTQYF.

The chain recombines TRBV11-2 with TRBJ2-5, with 8 bases lining up with TRBD1. The length of the CDR3 is 14 residues. The V gene's germline CDR1 is SGHAT and CDR2 FQNNGV. V dropped 1 base and J dropped 5; count of bases not matched to a gene: 3. The DNA for the CDR3 is TGTGCCAGCAGCTTAGGACAGGGGTCGGAGACCCAGTACTTC. Translation: CASSLGQGSETQYF.

This clone appeared many times. The chain employs TRBV18 and TRBJ2-5, with TRBD1 as a possible D gene (6 bases). Germline-derived CDR1 and CDR2 are KGHSH and LQKENI. V was trimmed by 1 base and J by 2 bases, leaving 11 bases between them. The CDR3 length is 15 residues. CDR3 loop: CASSPRQGTQETQYF. The CDR3 nucleotides read TGTGCCAGCTCACCACGGCAGGGGACACAAGAGACCCAGTACTTC.

The count of this clone is one. Other DNA sequences in the sample encode the same CDR3. This chain uses TRBV4-2 with TRBJ2-1; possible D gene TRBD2, 6 bases. Between the trimmed V and J ends, which lost 4 bases and 3 bases, there was a span of 10 bases. The germline V gene encodes CDR1 LGHNA and CDR2 YNFKEQ. This CDR3 comprises 14 residues. CDR3 protein: CASSRTGSYNEQFF. The CDR3 bases are TGTGCCAGCAGCCGGACCGGGAGCTACAATGAGCAGTTCTTC.

CDR3 residues: CASSSGGSVYNEQFF. The CDR3 DNA follows: TGCGCCAGCAGCTCTGGGGGGAGCGTATACAATGAGCAGTTCTTC. The V and J genes are TRBV5-1 and TRBJ2-1, with D possibly being TRBD2 (6 bases). Trimming cost V 3 bases and J 4 bases, with 14 bases left between them. This CDR3 comprises 15 residues. CDR1 and CDR2 (germline): SGHRS, YFSETQ.

This clone has a handful of counts. This chain uses TRBV2 with TRBJ1-3; the D is unclear. V shed 5 bases and J shed 0 bases, with 8 bases lying between them. The CDR3 sequence is 14 residues long. Germline CDR1 SNHLY, CDR2 FYNNEI. CDR3 residues: CASSSSYSGNTIYF. The CDR3 DNA follows: TGTGCCAGCAGTAGCAGCTACTCTGGAAACACCATATATTTT.

The chain carries TRBV2 and TRBJ2-3; a weak D match, TRBD2 (6 bases). The CDR3 extends over 14 amino acids. Germline loops: CDR1 SNHLY, CDR2 FYNNEI. Trimming stripped 8 bases from V and 2 bases from J, with 14 bases between. The CDR3 DNA reads TGTGCCAGCCTCAAGGGACTTCACACAGATACGCAGTATTTT. Encoded protein: CASLKGLHTDTQYF.

The chain is built from TRBV7-9 and TRBJ1-6; D not resolved. V lost 1 base, J lost 4 bases, and 8 bases lay in between. Per germline, CDR1 SEHNR and CDR2 FQNEAQ (reference sequence). CDR3 size: 15 residues. CDR3 in DNA: TGTGCCAGCAGCTTAGAGATGGATTATAATTCACCCCTCCACTTT. It codes for CASSLEMDYNSPLHF.

The chain uses TRBV5-1 and TRBJ2-5; no definite D call. This CDR3 contains 12 residues. With 4 bases removed from V and 5 bases from J, the gap between germline ends came to 9 bases. Germline-derived CDR1 and CDR2 are SGHRS and YFSETQ. CDR3 region: CASSPTRETQYF. CDR3 DNA sequence: TGCGCCAGCAGCCCCACCCGGGAGACCCAGTACTTC.

The rearrangement uses TRBV6-5 and TRBJ2-2; D is unclear. The CDR3 extends over 10 amino acids. Germline CDR1 is MNHEY and CDR2 is SVGAGI. The ends were cut back, 11 bases at V and 6 bases at J, with 7 bases in the middle. The CDR3 spells CARSSGELFF. The CDR3 DNA is TGTGCCCGCTCCTCCGGGGAGCTGTTTTTT.

The chain carries TRBV9 and TRBJ1-2, with TRBD1 identical over 8 bases. Trimming removed 4 bases from V and 5 bases from J; junction bases left unmatched: 4. Germline lookup yields CDR1 SGDLS and CDR2 YYNGEE. The CDR3 extends over 13 amino acids. CDR3 loop: CASSLDRVYGYTF. The CDR3, as DNA: TGTGCCAGCAGCCTGGACAGGGTTTATGGCTACACCTTC.

This rearrangement joins TRBV11-2 to TRBJ2-2; D unresolved. CDR1 and CDR2 from the germline V gene are SGHAT and FQNNGV. The CDR3 contains 14 residues. V was pared by 6 bases and J by 1 base, with 9 bases between. CDR3 residues: CASRRDGNTGELFF. CDR3 DNA: TGTGCCAGCAGACGAGACGGGAACACCGGGGAGCTGTTTTTT.

The J gene is TRBJ2-3, the V gene TRBV14; TRBD2 matches 11 bases. This CDR3 comprises 19 residues. J gave up 5 bases and V 1 base, and 14 bases lay outside the gene matches. The V gene's germline CDR1 is SGHDN and CDR2 FVKESK. This CDR3 is CASSQGGPTSGGWEDTQYF. The CDR3, as DNA: TGTGCCAGCAGCCAAGGAGGTCCAACTAGCGGGGGATGGGAAGATACGCAGTATTTT.

In this sample, this clone turned up a few times. The chain couples TRBV6-5 to TRBJ2-5; TRBD2 agrees at 7 bases. CDR3 length equals 13 residues. CDR1 and CDR2 (germline): MNHEY, SVGAGI. The trim removed 11 bases at V and 4 bases at J, leaving 10 bases unmatched. DNA of the CDR3: TGTGCCGGGAGCTCGGGACTATTAGAGACCCAGTACTTC. Amino acid sequence: CAGSSGLLETQYF.

This clone was seen only a few times. The CDR3 DNA reads as TGTGCCAGCAGCCCTAGAGGGGCCGGAGAAGAGACCCAGTACTTC. The encoded protein is CASSPRGAGEETQYF. This sequence joins TRBV4-2 and TRBJ2-5; D possibly matches TRBD1 or TRBD2 (5 bases each). With 4 bases removed from V and 3 bases from J, the gap between germline ends came to 15 bases. Germline CDR1 reads LGHNA; CDR2 reads YNFKEQ. The CDR3 is made up of 15 amino acids.